The 21 T cell receptor beta chains in this list originate from one sample, sequenced in a study of blood T cell repertoires in COVID-19 (dated by TCRdb to about 2020). Library preparation used the immunoSEQ multiplex PCR assay. TCRdb mirrors the immuneACCESS table, restricted to in-frame sequences. Some clones are absent from its copies; in checked studies, under half trace to an unresolved V gene, and the reason for the others is unknown. The sample table lists a few hundred thousand clones, around 89% of them with a count of one. The ten largest clones take up 1.5% to 2% of the sample. Sequencing was done on a sample of PBMCs or T cells enriched from blood (not recorded which). These TCRs come from a woman in her thirties or forties who had recovered from COVID-19.

The rearrangement joins TRBV5-1 to TRBJ1-1; D uncertain. This CDR3 contains 13 residues. Trimming cost V 0 bases and J 7 bases, with 10 bases left between them. Germline lookup yields CDR1 SGHRS and CDR2 YFSETQ. CDR3 DNA: TGCGCCAGCAGCTTGGCGGCAGGCTTTGAAGCTTTCTTT. This translates into CASSLAAGFEAFF.

V gene TRBV25-1 combines with J gene TRBJ1-2, with TRBD1 as a possible D gene (5 bases). Germline lookup yields CDR1 MGHDK and CDR2 SYGVNS. This CDR3 spans 15 amino acids. Trimming took 6 bases from V and 7 from J, leaving 21 bases between them. CDR3 amino acids: CASSLGAVTLSGYTF. The CDR3 nucleotides read TGTGCCAGCAGCCTAGGGGCAGTTACTCTATCTGGCTACACCTTC.

The chain uses TRBV6-5 and TRBJ2-4, with 7 bases that match TRBD1. The CDR3 spans 13 residues. The V segment lost 11 bases and the J segment 3 bases; nucleotides outside the gene matches: 7. Germline CDR1 and CDR2: MNHEY and SVGAGI. CDR3 in amino acids: CARSRDSKNIQYF. The CDR3, as DNA: TGTGCCCGCTCCCGGGACAGCAAAAACATTCAGTACTTC.

V is TRBV11-3 and J is TRBJ2-5; D not certain. This CDR3 contains 16 residues. The germline V gene encodes CDR1 SGHNT and CDR2 YENEEA. V dropped 3 bases and J dropped 1 base, with 15 bases sitting between them. CDR3 loop: CASSFSYVRVQETQYF. CDR3 DNA: TGTGCCAGCAGCTTTTCATACGTGAGAGTCCAAGAGACCCAGTACTTC.

This clone was observed a few times. The chain employs TRBV4-1 and TRBJ2-7; the D is unclear. The length of the CDR3 is 14 residues. CDR1 MGHRA and CDR2 YSYEKL come from the germline V gene. Deletions cut 7 bases from V and 6 bases from J, with 19 bases between. The CDR3 reads CASTTKAAPSEQYF. The DNA of the CDR3 is TGCGCCAGCACCACTAAAGCCGCCCCCTCCGAGCAGTACTTC.

This chain uses TRBV27 with TRBJ1-1; 7 bases are shared with TRBD1. Germline CDR1 MNHEY, CDR2 SMNVEV (reference sequence). The CDR3 has 15 amino acids. Trimming at V came to 5 bases and at J to 1 base, leaving 7 bases not matched to a gene. The CDR3 here is CASSLGAGGNTEAFF. The CDR3, as DNA: TGTGCCAGCAGTCTAGGGGCAGGGGGGAACACTGAAGCTTTCTTT.

The V call is TRBV6-5, the J call TRBJ1-1; TRBD1 is a possible D gene (6 bases). CDR3 length: 13 amino acids. Germline-derived CDR1 and CDR2 are MNHEY and SVGAGI. The V end lost 7 bases, the J end lost 4 bases, and 13 bases lay between the germline ends. CDR3 amino acids: CASTLGGRTEAFF. DNA for the CDR3: TGTGCCAGCACACTCGGGGGGCGCACTGAAGCTTTCTTT.

The V and J genes are TRBV6-2 or TRBV6-3 and TRBJ1-1, with a possible D match to TRBD1 (5 bases). The V gene's germline CDR1 is MNHEY and CDR2 SVGEGT. V shed 2 bases and J shed 0 bases, with 10 bases lying between them. The CDR3 covers 15 residues. The CDR3 region has the DNA TGTGCCAGCAGTTACGGTGGACAATTGAACACTGAAGCTTTCTTT. Amino acid sequence: CASSYGGQLNTEAFF.

The rearrangement uses TRBV12-3 or TRBV12-4 and TRBJ2-2; D might be TRBD1 (5 bases). V gave up 7 bases and J gave up 7 bases, with 13 bases separating them. The CDR3 is 13 residues long. CDR3 sequence reads: CASNLQDGGELFF. As DNA, the CDR3 is TGTGCCAGCAACTTACAGGATGGCGGGGAGCTGTTTTTT.

The gene calls are TRBV5-1 and TRBJ1-2; D gene unclear. The CDR3 contains 14 residues. The V end was cut by 0 bases, the J end by 6 bases, with 12 bases between. Germline V CDR1 and CDR2: SGHRS, YFSETQ. Here the CDR3 reads CASSLVAGGDGYTF. CDR3 nucleotide sequence: TGCGCCAGCAGCTTGGTGGCGGGAGGTGATGGCTACACCTTC.

V gene TRBV5-1 combines with J gene TRBJ1-6, with 8 nucleotides matching TRBD1. The length of the CDR3 is 16 residues. CDR1 and CDR2 from the germline V gene are SGHRS and YFSETQ. With V trimmed by 0 bases and J by 10 bases, 9 bases remained unmatched. CDR3 DNA sequence: TGCGCCAGCAGCTTGGTTGGACAGGGAGGTGGATCACCCCTCCACTTT. Residues: CASSLVGQGGGSPLHF.

The V and J genes are TRBV7-2 and TRBJ2-2; 9 bases map to TRBD1. Germline lookup yields CDR1 SGHTA and CDR2 FQGNSA. The CDR3 is made up of 18 amino acids. V shed 4 bases, J shed 6 bases, and the junction held 15 bases outside the gene matches. The CDR3 DNA follows: TGTGCCAGCAGCTCGAGGGTCATCGGACAGGGGATTCCCGGGGAGCTGTTTTTT. It yields the protein CASSSRVIGQGIPGELFF.

This chain links TRBV6-1 with TRBJ1-5; maybe TRBD1 (5 bases). This CDR3 comprises 14 residues. From germline, CDR1 is MNHNS and CDR2 SASEGT. V dropped 2 bases and J dropped 10 bases, with 15 bases sitting between them. The CDR3 loop reads CASSERSGRGPQHF. In DNA, the CDR3 is TGTGCCAGCAGTGAAAGGTCAGGGAGGGGCCCCCAGCATTTT.

This clone has a single count. The V gene is TRBV7-2, the J gene TRBJ2-1; D not certain. CDR3 length: 16 residues. Germline assignment: CDR1 SGHTA and CDR2 FQGNSA. The V and J ends lost 2 bases and 2 bases respectively, with 13 bases between them. The CDR3 loop reads CASSLTPSTPYNEQFF. CDR3 DNA sequence: TGTGCCAGCAGCTTAACCCCCTCAACACCCTACAATGAGCAGTTCTTC.

The table lists this clone with a count of one. V and J are TRBV10-3 and TRBJ2-1; the match to TRBD2 covers 9 bases. J lost 3 bases, V lost 1 base, and 4 bases had no gene match. The CDR3 is made up of 16 amino acids. CDR1 is ENHRY, CDR2 SYGVKD, per germline. CDR3 sequence: CAISEFSGSDYNEQFF. The CDR3 nucleotides read TGTGCCATCAGTGAGTTTAGCGGGAGCGACTACAATGAGCAGTTCTTC.

This sequence joins TRBV14 and TRBJ2-3; 10 nucleotides line up with TRBD2. Looked up from germline, CDR1 is SGHDN and CDR2 is FVKESK. With 3 bases clipped from V and 2 bases from J, the junction kept 5 bases outside the gene matches. The CDR3 has 16 residues. In DNA, the CDR3 is TGTGCCAGCAGCCACCGACTAGCGGGCTTCACAGATACGCAGTATTTT. This gives the protein CASSHRLAGFTDTQYF.

The CDR3 DNA reads TGTGCCAGCAGCTCTCCTTACAATGAGCAGTTCTTC. Translated: CASSSPYNEQFF. The chain has TRBV7-2 and TRBJ2-1; D not resolved. The germline V and J ends were trimmed by 4 bases and 4 bases, with 5 bases remaining between them. Germline assignment: CDR1 SGHTA and CDR2 FQGNSA. The CDR3 runs 12 residues.

V gene TRBV5-1 combines with J gene TRBJ1-1; 9 bases are a match to TRBD1. The V gene's germline CDR1 is SGHRS and CDR2 YFSETQ. The CDR3 spans 14 residues. The junction had 9 bases not matched to a gene; V was cut back by 5 bases and J by 7 bases. CDR3 loop: CASSKGQGPHEAFF. CDR3 DNA: TGCGCCAGCAGTAAAGGACAGGGGCCACATGAAGCTTTCTTT.

This clone was counted once. The rearrangement links TRBV5-1 to TRBJ1-1; TRBD1 matches 8 bases. The germline V gene encodes CDR1 SGHRS and CDR2 YFSETQ. Unmatched junction bases numbered 2, after V lost 6 bases and J lost 1 base. The CDR3 is 13 amino acids. The CDR3 region has the DNA TGCGCCAGCACGGGACAGGCGAACACTGAAGCTTTCTTT. Translated: CASTGQANTEAFF.

The DNA for the CDR3 is TGTGCCAGCAGCTTGGGTATCGTAAACTATGGCTACACCTTC. Residues: CASSLGIVNYGYTF. The chain joins TRBV5-8 to TRBJ1-2; D is undetermined. Germline lookup yields CDR1 SGHTS and CDR2 YDEGEE. Trimming cost V 0 bases and J 2 bases, with 8 bases left between them. This CDR3 comprises 14 residues.

The CDR3 sequence: CAIKIRESTDTQYF. In nucleotides, the CDR3 is TGTGCCATCAAGATCCGGGAGAGCACAGATACGCAGTATTTT. This chain links TRBV10-3 with TRBJ2-3; tentative D call: TRBD2 (6 bases). The CDR3 spans 14 residues. Per germline, CDR1 ENHRY and CDR2 SYGVKD. The V end lost 7 bases, the J end lost 0 bases, and 11 bases lay between the germline ends.